This T cell receptor beta chain comes out of a study of breast tumors, draining lymph nodes, adjacent tissues. TCRdb reprocessed the multiplex PCR reads via MiXCR and lists one record per CDR3 protein. The sample consists of more than 250,000 distinct CDR3 sequences, roughly 30% of them appearing once. Axillary draining lymph nodes of breast cancer patients supplied the node samples. Points from the study as a whole: Tumor repertoires ranked between lymph nodes and nontumor tissue in diversity, with V and J gene preferences. Data only fit, rather than demonstrated, lymph node origin of most tumor T cells. Most tumor T cells seemingly derive from lymph node, then expand in tumor.

This clonotype was detected ten times or more. Its target is unknown. V lost 6 bases, J lost 5 bases, and 3 bases stayed unmatched. The CDR3 spans 13 residues. The germline V gene has CDR1 WSHSY and CDR2 SAAADI. This receptor was taken from a female donor with breast cancer. Some clones in this sample may be carry-over from other donors' samples. Material: axillary lymph node tissue. The chain is built from TRBV10-2 and TRBJ2-2, with 7 bases matching TRBD1. CDR3 amino acids: CASRSQGTGELFF. The DNA of the CDR3 is TGCGCCAGCAGGTCACAGGGGACCGGGGAGCTGTTTTTT.